This T cell receptor beta chain was sequenced in a study of blood T cell repertoires in COVID-19. Across the whole study: COVID-19 samples collected from the United States, Italy and Spain covered acute and convalescent phases.

Per the germline V gene, CDR1 is SGDLS and CDR2 is YYNGEE. The CDR3 runs 14 residues. V gave up 1 base and J gave up 8 bases, with 15 bases separating them. As handled by the study authors: Estimation of nucleated cell counts was performed using reference gene primer amplification. The protocol was immunoSEQ multiplex PCR, while the TCRdb copy is restricted to in-frame clones and leaves out a portion. V and J calls and clone size are those listed in that table; D and trimming were worked out from the DNA. This sample yields some 200,000 clones, of which around 84% are seen a single time; 15% to 20% belongs to the top ten.

Sequencing was carried out using peripheral blood. This receptor was taken from a woman at least 80 years old with active or convalescent COVID-19. V is TRBV9 and J is TRBJ1-1; tentatively, D is TRBD1 (5 bases). This CDR3 reads CASSVLSGGGEAFF. The CDR3 region has the DNA TGTGCCAGCAGCGTATTATCGGGGGGTGGCGAAGCTTTCTTT.